These 10 T cell receptor beta chains were sequenced from one sample in a study of cytomegalovirus exposure and HLA in healthy donors. A multiplex PCR was run with 60 Vbeta primers and 13 Jbeta primers. TCRdb's copy holds only in-frame clones and misses some; the assay was immunoSEQ multiplex PCR. The sample lists around 130,000 clones; around 73% were seen once. The sequenced sample consisted of PBMCs. Receptors were obtained from a man in his forties or fifties in good health and CMV-seronegative.

The chain is built from TRBV12-5 and TRBJ2-1; 14 bases agree with TRBD2. The V segment lost 3 bases and the J segment 0 bases; nucleotides outside the gene matches: 1. The CDR3 is made up of 17 amino acids. Germline values: CDR1 LGHNT, CDR2 FRNRAP. CDR3 sequence (DNA): TGTGCTAGTGGTTTTGGACTAGCGGGAGGCTCCTACAATGAGCAGTTCTTC. Translation gives CASGFGLAGGSYNEQFF. Drawing the rest from reference TRBV12-5 and TRBJ2-1, the complete variable domain is DARVTQTPRHKVTEMGQEVTMRCQPILGHNTVFWYRQTMMQGLELLAYFRNRAPLDDSGMPKDRFSAEMPDATLATLKIQPSEPRDSAVYFCASGFGLAGGSYNEQFFGPGTRLTVL.

The genes are TRBV28 and TRBJ2-3; TRBD2 aligns across 7 bases. The V segment lost 4 bases and the J segment 2 bases; nucleotides outside the gene matches: 12. CDR3 size: 17 residues. Looked up from germline, CDR1 is MDHEN and CDR2 is SYDVKM. This CDR3 reads CASSSRAGRGFTDTQYF. As DNA, the CDR3 is TGTGCCAGCAGTTCTAGGGCGGGGCGGGGGTTCACAGATACGCAGTATTTT. The complete variable domain, with remaining parts taken from reference TRBV28 and TRBJ2-3, reads DVKVTQSSRYLVKRTGEKVFLECVQDMDHENMFWYRQDPGLGLRLIYFSYDVKMKEKGDIPEGYSVSREKKERFSLILESASTNQTSMYLCASSSRAGRGFTDTQYFGPGTRLTVL.

The chain recombines TRBV28 with TRBJ2-5; 10 bases line up with TRBD2. V was pared by 1 base and J by 3 bases, with 5 bases of the junction left unmatched. Germline CDR1 and CDR2: MDHEN and SYDVKM. The CDR3 has 16 residues. The CDR3 reads CASSLYWTSGKETQYF. In nucleotides, the CDR3 is TGTGCCAGCAGTTTATATTGGACTAGCGGAAAAGAGACCCAGTACTTC.

The chain has TRBV2 and TRBJ1-1; 9 bases line up with TRBD1. Germline V gene sequence: CDR1 SNHLY, CDR2 FYNNEI. Germline trimming cut 8 bases from V and 1 base from J; bases unmatched to any gene: 8. The CDR3 totals 15 residues. The CDR3 DNA reads TGTGCCAGCGACGGACAGGGGTTGAAGAACACTGAAGCTTTCTTT. This translates into CASDGQGLKNTEAFF.

This chain links TRBV27 with TRBJ2-1; TRBD2 matches 11 bases. V lost 2 bases to trimming and J lost 7 bases; unmatched junction nucleotides: 1. The germline CDR1 and CDR2 sequences are MNHEY and SMNVEV (reference sequence). The CDR3 runs to 14 residues. CDR3 sequence (DNA): TGTGCCAGCAGTTTAACTAGCGGGAGTAATGAGCAGTTCTTC. Translation: CASSLTSGSNEQFF.

The CDR3 DNA is TGTGCCTGGAGTTCCTGGACGGGGGGGGCCTACGAGCAGTACTTC. Its protein is CAWSSWTGGAYEQYF. V usage is TRBV30 and J usage is TRBJ2-7, with 8 bases aligning to TRBD2. V trimming: 2 bases; J trimming: 2 bases; junction bases outside the gene matches: 8. Germline V gene data show CDR1 as GTSNPN and CDR2 as SVGIG (reference sequence). CDR3 size: 15 residues. The full variable domain, in which reference TRBV30 and TRBJ2-7 provide the parts outside the CDR3, is SQTIHQWPATLVQPVGSPLSLECTVEGTSNPNLYWYRQAAGRGLQLLFYSVGIGQISSEVPQNLSASRPQDRQFILSSKKLLLSDSGFYLCAWSSWTGGAYEQYFGPGTRLTVT.

This chain joins TRBV2 and TRBJ2-7; 9 bases agree with TRBD1. Germline lookup yields CDR1 SNHLY and CDR2 FYNNEI. The V and J ends lost 1 base and 4 bases, in that order; junction bases with no gene match: 5. The CDR3 consists of 15 residues. The CDR3 loop is CASSEGTGVGYEQYF. DNA of the CDR3: TGTGCCAGCAGTGAAGGGACAGGGGTTGGTTACGAGCAGTACTTC. The entire variable domain, with the rest obtained from reference TRBV2 and TRBJ2-7, is as follows: EPEVTQTPSHQVTQMGQEVILRCVPISNHLYFYWYRQILGQKVEFLVSFYNNEISEKSEIFDDQFSVERPDGSNFTLKIRSTKLEDSAMYFCASSEGTGVGYEQYFGPGTRLTVT.

As DNA, the CDR3 is TGTGCCAGCAGTGGTAGACCCACGACAGGTGAAAAACTGTTTTTT. This sequence encodes CASSGRPTTGEKLFF. This chain connects TRBV6-1 to TRBJ1-4; tentatively, D is TRBD1 (6 bases). CDR3 size: 15 residues. CDR1 and CDR2 (germline): MNHNS, SASEGT. Trimming pared 4 bases from V and 7 bases from J, leaving 16 bases between.

This clone has only a few counts. V and J are TRBV14 and TRBJ2-1; 7 bases line up with TRBD1. Germline trimming cut 2 bases from V and 7 bases from J; bases unmatched to any gene: 8. CDR3 length: 15 amino acids. Looked up from germline, CDR1 is SGHDN and CDR2 is FVKESK. The CDR3: CASSQLGQEGNEQFF. The CDR3 DNA is TGTGCCAGCAGCCAACTAGGACAGGAAGGTAATGAGCAGTTCTTC.

The rearrangement uses TRBV19 and TRBJ1-3; possibly TRBD1 for D (5 bases). The CDR3 loop spans 16 amino acids. V lost 4 bases, J lost 0 bases, and 13 bases lay in between. Germline V lookup: CDR1 LNHDA, CDR2 SQIVND (reference sequence). The CDR3 is CASSTPQTASGNTIYF. In nucleotides, the CDR3 is TGTGCCAGTAGTACACCCCAGACAGCCTCTGGAAACACCATATATTTT.